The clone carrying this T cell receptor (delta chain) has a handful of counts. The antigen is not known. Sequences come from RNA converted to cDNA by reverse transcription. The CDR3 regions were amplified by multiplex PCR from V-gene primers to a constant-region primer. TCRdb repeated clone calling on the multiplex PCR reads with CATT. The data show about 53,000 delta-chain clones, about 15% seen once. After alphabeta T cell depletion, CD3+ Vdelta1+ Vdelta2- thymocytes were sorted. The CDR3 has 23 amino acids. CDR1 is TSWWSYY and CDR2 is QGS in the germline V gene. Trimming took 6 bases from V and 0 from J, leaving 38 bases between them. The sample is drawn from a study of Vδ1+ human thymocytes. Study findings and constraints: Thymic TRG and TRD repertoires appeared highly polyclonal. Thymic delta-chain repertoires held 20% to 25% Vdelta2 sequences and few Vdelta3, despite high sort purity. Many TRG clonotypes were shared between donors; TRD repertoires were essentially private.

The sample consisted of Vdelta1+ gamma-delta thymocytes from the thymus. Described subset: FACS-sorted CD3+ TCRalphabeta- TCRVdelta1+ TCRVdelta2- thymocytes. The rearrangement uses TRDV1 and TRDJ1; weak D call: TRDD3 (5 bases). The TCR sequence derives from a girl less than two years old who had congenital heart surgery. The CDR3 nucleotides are TGTGCTCTTGGAGATCCGGGGACAAACTCCCCCCTAAATCTCCCGCGGTACACCGATAAACTCATCTTT. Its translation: CALGDPGTNSPLNLPRYTDKLIF.